Below are 3 T cell receptor beta chains sequenced from a single sample in a study of vaccination effects on CD4 cells after COVID-19. Profiled with immunoSEQ multiplex PCR; TCRdb holds only in-frame clones, not every one. The sample lists tens of thousands of clones; 76% were seen once. These TCRs are of unknown antigen specificity. Having been cultured for ten to eleven days, the cells underwent CD4+ T cell isolation. SARS-CoV-2 infection was confirmed by PCR in the person between March and December 2020. Either the BNT162b2 or mRNA-1273 vaccine was given to participants in two doses. The sample in question was CD4+ T cells from PBMCs cultured without peptide, obtained after COVID-19 vaccination. The receptors were gathered from a human donor who had a prior SARS-CoV-2 infection.

V and J are TRBV21-1 and TRBJ1-2. TRBV21-1 is a pseudogene locus. The CDR3 has 15 amino acids. CDR3 sequence: CASSNRGATFYGYTF. The CDR3 DNA sequence: TGTGCCAGCAGCAATCGGGGGGCGACGTTCTATGGCTACACCTTC.

The chain has TRBV4-1 and TRBJ1-1; TRBD1 agrees at 8 bases. The germline gives CDR1 MGHRA, CDR2 YSYEKL. V was pared by 1 base and J by 7 bases, with 8 bases of the junction left unmatched. The CDR3 consists of 15 residues. The CDR3 here is CASSQGGRGRGEAFF. The CDR3 DNA is TGCGCCAGCAGCCAAGGAGGCAGGGGGCGGGGTGAAGCTTTCTTT.

This clone was picked up a small number of times. This chain links TRBV4-2 with TRBJ2-7; D possibly matches TRBD1 or TRBD2 (5 bases each). The CDR3 has 13 residues. Trimming cost V 4 bases and J 2 bases, with 9 bases left between them. Germline V gives CDR1 LGHNA, CDR2 YNFKEQ. The CDR3 sequence is CASSRRDAYEQYF. CDR3 nucleotides: TGTGCCAGCAGCCGACGGGACGCCTACGAGCAGTACTTC.